Shown below are 18 T cell receptor beta chains from a single sample sequenced in a study of OX40 agonist ivuxolimab in advanced cancers. Assay used: immunoSEQ multiplex PCR; TCRdb lists only in-frame clones, some missing. This sample has under 100,000 clones, with 90% to 95% found just once. The input for sequencing was CD4+ or CD8+ T cells sorted from blood, taken in a trial of the OX40 agonist ivuxolimab. All receptors come from an adult with an advanced solid tumor such as melanoma, head and neck, liver or kidney cancer.

With regard to this clone: Other DNA sequences within the sample encode an identical CDR3. The chain links TRBV10-3 to TRBJ2-3; 9 positions match TRBD2. Germline V gives CDR1 ENHRY, CDR2 SYGVKD. CDR3 size: 15 residues. Germline trimming cut 0 bases from V and 4 bases from J; bases unmatched to any gene: 2. In DNA form, the CDR3 reads TGTGCCATCAGTGAGTCCTTAGCGGGAGCAGATACGCAGTATTTT. Residues: CAISESLAGADTQYF.

This clone is a singleton in its sample. This sequence joins TRBV9 and TRBJ2-7, with no clear D. CDR1 and CDR2 (germline): SGDLS, YYNGEE. Deletions cut 0 bases from V and 5 bases from J, with 15 bases between. This CDR3 comprises 15 residues. The CDR3 DNA reads as TGTGCCAGCAGCGTAGTTGGGGTGGCGCACCACGAGCAGTACTTC. It is translated as CASSVVGVAHHEQYF.

This clone was picked up one time. This chain joins TRBV4-1 and TRBJ2-1, with 8 bases matching TRBD2. Germline V lookup: CDR1 MGHRA, CDR2 YSYEKL. The CDR3 consists of 17 residues. Unmatched junction bases numbered 14, after V lost 5 bases and J lost 5 bases. CDR3 loop: CASSLSSAGESHNEQFF. The CDR3 nucleotides read TGCGCCAGCAGCTTATCCTCAGCGGGAGAATCCCACAATGAGCAGTTCTTC.

This sequence joins TRBV5-1 and TRBJ2-5; 12 nucleotides match TRBD2. Unmatched junction bases numbered 6, after V lost 1 base and J lost 5 bases. The germline V gene encodes CDR1 SGHRS and CDR2 YFSETQ. There are 16 residues in the CDR3. The chain's CDR3 is CASSLITSGRSETQYF. For the CDR3, the DNA is TGCGCCAGCAGCTTGATTACTAGCGGGAGGTCTGAGACCCAGTACTTC. Combining the CDR3 with reference TRBV5-1 and TRBJ2-5 gives the whole variable domain KAGVTQTPRYLIKTRGQQVTLSCSPISGHRSVSWYQQTPGQGLQFLFEYFSETQRNKGNFPGRFSGRQFSNSRSEMNVSTLELGDSALYLCASSLITSGRSETQYFGPGTRLLVL.

The chain links TRBV28 to TRBJ1-3; D gene ambiguous. V was pared by 5 bases and J by 1 base, with 12 bases between. The CDR3 consists of 15 residues. Germline values: CDR1 MDHEN, CDR2 SYDVKM. The CDR3 nucleotides are TGTGCCAGCAGTCACCAGGACGCGTCTGGAAACACCATATATTTT. Translation: CASSHQDASGNTIYF.

V usage is TRBV5-8 and J usage is TRBJ2-7; D remains ambiguous. Trimming cost V 2 bases and J 5 bases, with 17 bases left between them. The CDR3 has 15 amino acids. Germline V gives CDR1 SGHTS, CDR2 YDEGEE. For the CDR3, the DNA is TGTGCCAGCAGCTTTTCCCCTTCGTGGGGTGACGAGCAGTACTTC. Its translation is CASSFSPSWGDEQYF.

V and J are TRBV28 and TRBJ2-2; D ambiguous. CDR3 size: 14 residues. V was shortened by 2 bases and J by 0 bases, with 4 bases between the two germline ends. From germline, CDR1 is MDHEN and CDR2 SYDVKM. CDR3 loop: CASSLGTNTGELFF. CDR3 bases: TGTGCCAGCAGTTTAGGGACGAACACCGGGGAGCTGTTTTTT. The complete variable domain, with remaining parts taken from reference TRBV28 and TRBJ2-2, reads DVKVTQSSRYLVKRTGEKVFLECVQDMDHENMFWYRQDPGLGLRLIYFSYDVKMKEKGDIPEGYSVSREKKERFSLILESASTNQTSMYLCASSLGTNTGELFFGEGSRLTVL.

This sequence joins TRBV29-1 and TRBJ1-2, with 8 positions matching TRBD1. V trimming: 5 bases; J trimming: 0 bases; junction bases outside the gene matches: 5. The CDR3 consists of 14 residues. Per germline, CDR1 SQVTM and CDR2 ANQGSEA. CDR3 nucleotide sequence: TGCAGCGTTTCCGGGACAGGTTCTAACTATGGCTACACCTTC. It codes for CSVSGTGSNYGYTF.

V and J are TRBV7-9 and TRBJ1-1; 9 nucleotides align to TRBD1. This CDR3 spans 12 amino acids. Germline loops: CDR1 SEHNR, CDR2 FQNEAQ (reference sequence). Trimming removed 8 bases from V and 7 bases from J; junction bases left unmatched: 5. CDR3: CASGDREGEAFF. The DNA for the CDR3 is TGTGCCAGCGGGGACAGGGAGGGTGAAGCTTTCTTT.

The chain couples TRBV9 to TRBJ2-7, with 13 bases aligning to TRBD2. V trimming: 3 bases; J trimming: 7 bases; junction bases outside the gene matches: 7. The V gene's germline CDR1 is SGDLS and CDR2 YYNGEE. CDR3 length: 15 residues. CDR3 bases: TGTGCCAGCAGCGCAACTAGCGGGAGGGGATCGGAGCAGTACTTC. This gives the protein CASSATSGRGSEQYF.

The genes are TRBV5-6 and TRBJ1-4; no clear D gene. Germline CDR1 reads SGHDT; CDR2 reads YYEEEE. V gave up 2 bases and J gave up 8 bases, with 25 bases separating them. The CDR3 loop spans 18 amino acids. CDR3 in DNA: TGTGCCAGCAGCTTTTTGAAGAGTCCCTCCGCGTTGGGGGAAAAACTGTTTTTT. It is translated as CASSFLKSPSALGEKLFF.

The chain couples TRBV2 to TRBJ2-1; D gene unclear. Germline lookup yields CDR1 SNHLY and CDR2 FYNNEI. The V end was cut by 1 base, the J end by 8 bases, with 9 bases between. This CDR3 is built from 13 residues. DNA for the CDR3: TGTGCCAGCAGTGAAGGATGGGTTGATGAGCAGTTCTTC. It encodes CASSEGWVDEQFF.

The CDR3 coding sequence is TGTGCCAGCAGCGTAATGGGTGGGCGAGCGGCCCAAGAGACCCAGTACTTC. Its translation: CASSVMGGRAAQETQYF. The J gene is TRBJ2-5, the V gene TRBV9; D is perhaps TRBD2 (5 bases). Germline values: CDR1 SGDLS, CDR2 YYNGEE. V gave up 1 base and J gave up 1 base, with 17 bases separating them. This CDR3 has 17 amino acids.

This clone was seen just once. CDR3 protein: CASVHRVRETQYF. The CDR3 nucleotides read TGTGCCAGCGTGCACAGGGTGCGAGAGACCCAGTACTTC. The J gene is TRBJ2-5, the V gene TRBV28; possible D gene TRBD1, 6 bases. The CDR3 has 13 amino acids. Germline CDR1 MDHEN, CDR2 SYDVKM. V dropped 8 bases and J dropped 4 bases, with 14 bases sitting between them.

The chain uses TRBV11-3 and TRBJ2-2; D is perhaps TRBD1 (5 bases). CDR1 and CDR2 from the germline V gene are SGHNT and YENEEA. Trimming took off 5 bases at V and 0 bases at J, with 10 bases between the two ends. The CDR3 totals 15 residues. The CDR3 region has the DNA TGTGCCAGCAGCCCGGACACGCCGAACACCGGGGAGCTGTTTTTT. This codes for CASSPDTPNTGELFF.

The gene calls are TRBV2 and TRBJ2-1; 11 nucleotides line up with TRBD2. V trimming: 6 bases; J trimming: 1 base; junction bases outside the gene matches: 5. The CDR3 consists of 16 residues. The V gene's germline CDR1 is SNHLY and CDR2 FYNNEI. The CDR3 DNA follows: TGTGCCAGCAGCCCGGGGACTAGCGGATCCTACAATGAGCAGTTCTTC. It encodes CASSPGTSGSYNEQFF.

This clone was recorded only once. CDR3 sequence reads: CASSVESRANVLTF. The CDR3 bases are TGTGCCAGCAGCGTAGAGAGTAGAGCCAACGTCCTGACTTTC. This sequence joins TRBV9 and TRBJ2-6; D not certain. The V and J ends lost 0 bases and 7 bases respectively, with 8 bases between them. Germline CDR1 is SGDLS and CDR2 is YYNGEE. The CDR3 has 14 residues. The entire variable domain, with the rest obtained from reference TRBV9 and TRBJ2-6, is as follows: DSGVTQTPKHLITATGQRVTLRCSPRSGDLSVYWYQQSLDQGLQFLIQYYNGEERAKGNILERFSAQQFPDLHSELNLSSLELGDSALYFCASSVESRANVLTFGAGSRLTVL.

Concerning this clone: Germline and junction disagree at one end, which may indicate a read error. CDR3 DNA: TGTGCTAGCAGCTTAACCCCTAAGGCGGAGACCCAGTACTTC. Translation gives CASSLTPKAETQYF. The chain links TRBV7-7 to TRBJ2-5, with D unclear. The CDR3 length is 14 residues. Germline assignment: CDR1 SSHAT and CDR2 FNYEAQ (reference sequence).